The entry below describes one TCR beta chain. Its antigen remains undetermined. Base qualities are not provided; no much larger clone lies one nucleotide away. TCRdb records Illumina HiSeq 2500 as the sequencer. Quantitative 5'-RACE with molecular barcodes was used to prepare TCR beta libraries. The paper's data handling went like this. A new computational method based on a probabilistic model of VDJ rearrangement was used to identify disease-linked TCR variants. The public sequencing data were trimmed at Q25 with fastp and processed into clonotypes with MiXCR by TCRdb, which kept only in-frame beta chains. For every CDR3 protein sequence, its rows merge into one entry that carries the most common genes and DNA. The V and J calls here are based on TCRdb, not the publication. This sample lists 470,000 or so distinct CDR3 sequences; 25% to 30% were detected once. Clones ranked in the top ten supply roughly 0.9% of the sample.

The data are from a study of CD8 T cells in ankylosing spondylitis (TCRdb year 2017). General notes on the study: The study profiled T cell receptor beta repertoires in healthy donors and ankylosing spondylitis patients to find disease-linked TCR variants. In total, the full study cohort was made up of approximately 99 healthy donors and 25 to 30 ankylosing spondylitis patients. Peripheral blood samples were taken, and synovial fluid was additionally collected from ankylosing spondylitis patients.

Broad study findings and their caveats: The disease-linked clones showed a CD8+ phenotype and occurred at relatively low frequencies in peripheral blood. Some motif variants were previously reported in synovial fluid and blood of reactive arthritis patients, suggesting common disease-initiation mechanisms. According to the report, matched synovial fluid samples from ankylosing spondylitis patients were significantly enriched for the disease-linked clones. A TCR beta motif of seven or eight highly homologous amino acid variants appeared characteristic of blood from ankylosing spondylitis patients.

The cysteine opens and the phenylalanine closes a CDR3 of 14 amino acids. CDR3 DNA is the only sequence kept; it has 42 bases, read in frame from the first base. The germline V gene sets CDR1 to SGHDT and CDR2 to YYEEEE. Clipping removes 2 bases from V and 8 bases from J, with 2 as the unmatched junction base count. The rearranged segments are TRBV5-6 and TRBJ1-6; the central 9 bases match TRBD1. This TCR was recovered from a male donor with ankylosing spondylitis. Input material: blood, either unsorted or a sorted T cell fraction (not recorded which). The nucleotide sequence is TGTGCCAGCAGCTTCGGACAGGGGCATTCACCCCTCCACTTT. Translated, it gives CASSFGQGHSPLHF.